The 21 T cell receptor beta chains reported below all come from one sample, sequenced in a study of control samples from healthy donors and cancer patients. Some clones are missing from TCRdb's copy, which holds only in-frame ones; the method was immunoSEQ multiplex PCR. Found here are 350,000 to 450,000 clones, roughly 90% of them singletons; the top ten hold around 6.4%. Sequenced input: PBMCs. These receptors came from a man aged 35 to 55 with head and neck cancer.

The V gene is TRBV10-1, the J gene TRBJ1-1, with D perhaps TRBD1 (6 bases). This CDR3 has 14 residues. V dropped 5 bases and J dropped 1 base, with 11 bases sitting between them. Germline CDR1 and CDR2: WNHNN and SYGVQD (reference sequence). The CDR3 DNA sequence: TGCGCCAGCAGTCCAGGGGCGGCGAACACTGAAGCTTTCTTT. Amino acids: CASSPGAANTEAFF.

With respect to this clone: The limits of the CDR3 on the DNA are not certain, so only TCRdb's listed CDR3 is given. The CDR3 spells CASSFGPGGRNEQFF. The chain is built from TRBV7-7 and TRBJ2-1; the table names TRBD2, a call not compared with the DNA. 15 amino acids form the CDR3, both terminal residues included. Per germline, CDR1 SSHAT and CDR2 FNYEAQ (reference sequence).

V gene TRBV18 combines with J gene TRBJ2-7, with D uncertain. Germline lookup yields CDR1 KGHSH and CDR2 LQKENI. The CDR3 contains 16 residues. Trimming stripped 2 bases from V and 1 base from J, with 15 bases between. The CDR3 here is CASSPGTPADSYEQYF. CDR3 DNA sequence: TGTGCCAGCTCACCAGGCACGCCGGCCGATTCCTACGAGCAGTACTTC.

The chain uses TRBV12-5 and TRBJ2-5; perhaps TRBD1 as D (5 bases). Germline V lookup: CDR1 LGHNT, CDR2 FRNRAP. The ends were cut back, 4 bases at V and 14 bases at J, with 14 bases in the middle. The CDR3 runs 11 residues. This CDR3 is CASGSDGAPYF. CDR3 sequence (DNA): TGTGCTAGTGGTTCCGATGGGGCTCCCTACTTC.

The chain is built from TRBV3-1 (or the pseudogene TRBV3-2) and TRBJ1-4; a weak D match, TRBD1 (5 bases). The germline V gene encodes CDR1 LGHDT and CDR2 YNNKEL (reference sequence). Between the trimmed V and J ends, which lost 3 bases and 5 bases, there was a span of 13 bases. The CDR3 is 15 residues long. The CDR3 reads CASSQSRDGNEKLFF. CDR3 DNA sequence: TGTGCCAGCAGCCAGTCCCGGGACGGGAATGAAAAACTGTTTTTT.

The chain employs TRBV12-3 or TRBV12-4 and TRBJ1-2, with D possibly being TRBD1 (6 bases). The CDR3 extends over 13 amino acids. V lost 5 bases and J lost 7, with 14 bases in between. In nucleotides, the CDR3 is TGTGCCAGCAGTGAGTCGGGGGCGCGTGGCTACACCTTC. Its translation: CASSESGARGYTF.

This chain joins TRBV6-6 and TRBJ1-5; unclear D gene. The germline V and J ends were trimmed by 6 bases and 5 bases, with 14 bases remaining between them. CDR1 is MNHNY and CDR2 is SVGAGI in the germline V gene (reference sequence). CDR3 length: 14 residues. CDR3 residues: CASSLTTVDQPQHF. The CDR3 DNA sequence: TGTGCCAGCAGCCTTACCACCGTGGATCAGCCCCAGCATTTT.

A single count supports this clone. This chain connects TRBV6-5 to TRBJ2-3; tentative D call: TRBD2 (5 bases). Trimming removed 8 bases at V and 0 bases at J, with 9 bases between. This CDR3 has 13 amino acids. Germline CDR1 is MNHEY and CDR2 is SVGAGI. In DNA form, the CDR3 reads TGTGCCAGCGGGAGAACTAGCACAGATACGCAGTATTTT. Translation gives CASGRTSTDTQYF.

The J gene is TRBJ1-1, the V gene TRBV2; 11 bases fit TRBD1. Germline V lookup: CDR1 SNHLY, CDR2 FYNNEI. V trimming: 4 bases; J trimming: 2 bases; junction bases outside the gene matches: 6. The CDR3 is made up of 16 amino acids. CDR3 in amino acids: CASSAGQGAGNTEAFF. The CDR3 DNA reads as TGTGCCAGCAGTGCAGGACAGGGGGCGGGCAACACTGAAGCTTTCTTT.

This clone was seen a single time. This sequence joins TRBV5-1 and TRBJ1-5, with D perhaps TRBD1 (5 bases). CDR3 size: 14 residues. Germline loops: CDR1 SGHRS, CDR2 YFSETQ. Trimming took off 4 bases at V and 5 bases at J, with 13 bases between the two ends. The CDR3 region is CASSAGQGDQPQHF. The CDR3 nucleotides read TGCGCCAGCAGCGCCGGACAAGGGGATCAGCCCCAGCATTTT.

J is TRBJ2-7 and V is TRBV18; 8 bases align to TRBD1. V gave up 2 bases and J gave up 3 bases; unmatched junction bases: 6. The germline V gene encodes CDR1 KGHSH and CDR2 LQKENI. This CDR3 contains 15 residues. The DNA for the CDR3 is TGTGCCAGCTCACCAGAGGGGACAGGATTCTACGAGCAGTACTTC. Translation: CASSPEGTGFYEQYF.

The chain joins TRBV15 to TRBJ1-2; D remains ambiguous. Trimming took off 0 bases at V and 3 bases at J, with 17 bases between the two ends. The CDR3 runs 17 residues. Germline CDR1 LNHNV, CDR2 YYDKDF (reference sequence). The CDR3 sequence is CATSRDAPAPPHYGYTF. CDR3 bases: TGTGCCACCAGCAGAGACGCTCCGGCTCCCCCCCACTATGGCTACACCTTC. Complete variable domain (other parts from reference TRBV15 and TRBJ1-2): DAMVIQNPRYQVTQFGKPVTLSCSQTLNHNVMYWYQQKSSQAPKLLFHYYDKDFNNEADTPDNFQSRRPNTSFCFLDIRSPGLGDTAMYLCATSRDAPAPPHYGYTFGSGTRLTVV.

This chain uses TRBV5-1 with TRBJ2-7, with TRBD2 as a possible D gene (6 bases). The ends were cut back, 4 bases at V and 6 bases at J, with 8 bases in the middle. CDR1 SGHRS and CDR2 YFSETQ come from the germline V gene. The CDR3 spans 11 residues. The CDR3 region is CASSLGGEQYF. The CDR3 nucleotides read TGCGCCAGCAGCCTCGGGGGCGAGCAGTACTTC.

There are a few counts of this clone. The J gene is TRBJ2-3, the V gene TRBV19; the D gene could be TRBD1 or TRBD2 (6 bases each). The CDR3 has 16 amino acids. From germline, CDR1 is LNHDA and CDR2 SQIVND (reference sequence). With 3 bases removed from V and 1 base from J, the gap between germline ends came to 14 bases. The CDR3, as DNA: TGTGCCAGTAGTATTGGAGGGGGGCTTCGCACAGATACGCAGTATTTT. It is translated as CASSIGGGLRTDTQYF. The full variable domain, completed using reference TRBV19 and TRBJ2-3, is DGGITQSPKYLFRKEGQNVTLSCEQNLNHDAMYWYRQDPGQGLRLIYYSQIVNDFQKGDIAEGYSVSREKKESFPLTVTSAQKNPTAFYLCASSIGGGLRTDTQYFGPGTRLTVL.

The chain is built from TRBV29-1 and TRBJ2-7; weak D call: TRBD2 (5 bases). Trimming took 6 bases from V and 0 from J, leaving 9 bases between them. The CDR3 loop spans 12 amino acids. The germline CDR1 and CDR2 sequences are SQVTM and ANQGSEA. Here the CDR3 DNA reads TGCAGCGTCCGAGACTACTCCTACGAGCAGTACTTC. It encodes CSVRDYSYEQYF.

This chain uses TRBV9 with TRBJ1-1; 7 bases agree with TRBD1. The CDR3 is 13 amino acids. The junction had 2 bases not matched to a gene; V was cut back by 3 bases and J by 3 bases. Germline values: CDR1 SGDLS, CDR2 YYNGEE. CDR3 DNA: TGTGCCAGCAGCGCTACAGGGGACACTGAAGCTTTCTTT. This encodes CASSATGDTEAFF.

The chain uses TRBV5-1 and TRBJ1-1; possibly TRBD1 for D (5 bases). Trimming removed 4 bases at V and 8 bases at J, with 12 bases between. Germline loops: CDR1 SGHRS, CDR2 YFSETQ. The CDR3 extends over 12 amino acids. CDR3 sequence reads: CASSPGGEEAFF. The CDR3 region has the DNA TGCGCCAGCAGCCCCGGAGGGGAAGAAGCTTTCTTT.

The CDR3 DNA sequence: TGTGCCAGCAGCTCCACCTGGGGCGGGGAGCTGTTTTTT. Protein product: CASSSTWGGELFF. J is TRBJ2-2 and V is TRBV3-1 (or the pseudogene TRBV3-2); no definite D call. CDR3 size: 13 residues. CDR1 LGHDT and CDR2 YNNKEL come from the germline V gene (reference sequence). The V end was cut by 5 bases, the J end by 7 bases, with 11 bases between.

This clone was picked up one time. The chain couples TRBV30 to TRBJ2-7; unclear D gene. CDR3 length equals 13 residues. V was cut by 0 bases and J by 3 bases, with 9 bases left in between. Looked up from germline, CDR1 is GTSNPN and CDR2 is SVGIG (reference sequence). The CDR3 protein is CAWSVEPSYEQYF. The CDR3 nucleotides read TGTGCCTGGAGTGTAGAACCGAGCTACGAGCAGTACTTC.

The rearrangement uses TRBV5-4 and TRBJ2-2, with TRBD2 identical over 8 bases. CDR1 is SGHNT and CDR2 is YYREEE in the germline V gene (reference sequence). The CDR3 loop spans 16 amino acids. Trimming took 4 bases from V and 1 from J; bases not matched to a gene: 6. CDR3 residues: CASSRTSGENTGELFF. CDR3 coding DNA: TGTGCCAGCAGCCGTACTAGCGGAGAGAACACCGGGGAGCTGTTTTTT.

This chain connects TRBV6-4 to TRBJ2-7, with a weak D call TRBD2 (5 bases). This CDR3 region has 15 residues. From germline, CDR1 is MRHNA and CDR2 SNTAGT. Trimming removed 6 bases at V and 2 bases at J, with 17 bases between. CDR3 amino acids: CASSHPGTQTYEQYF. Here the CDR3 DNA reads TGTGCCAGCAGCCACCCGGGAACCCAAACCTACGAGCAGTACTTC.